The 32 T cell receptor beta chains presented below share a single source sample, sequenced in a study of blood T cell repertoires in COVID-19. The table came from immunoSEQ multiplex PCR; TCRdb's copy has only in-frame clones and leaves some out. The profile shows 180,000 or so clones, about 85% of them singletons. What was sequenced was peripheral blood. Receptor source: a man between 18 and 29 years old with acute or convalescent COVID-19.

The genes are TRBV3-1 (or the pseudogene TRBV3-2) and TRBJ1-1, with TRBD1 matching 7 bases. V lost 6 bases to trimming and J lost 4 bases; unmatched junction nucleotides: 5. The CDR3 has 13 amino acids. Germline V CDR1 and CDR2: LGHDT, YNNKEL (reference sequence). CDR3 DNA: TGTGCCAGCAGACGACAGGGAGGCACTGAAGCTTTCTTT. Its protein is CASRRQGGTEAFF.

The rearrangement links TRBV25-1 to TRBJ1-2, with 10 bases aligning to TRBD1. The CDR3 has 13 residues. J was trimmed by 5 bases and V by 8 bases; bases with no gene match: 5. Per germline, CDR1 MGHDK and CDR2 SYGVNS. The CDR3, as DNA: TGTGCCAGCCCGACAGGGGGCGGGTATGGCTACACCTTC. Translated: CASPTGGGYGYTF.

The chain employs TRBV28 and TRBJ2-5, with 10 bases identical to TRBD2. This CDR3 has 15 amino acids. Germline V gene data show CDR1 as MDHEN and CDR2 as SYDVKM. V gave up 3 bases and J gave up 4 bases; unmatched junction bases: 5. The CDR3 sequence is CASSFSGGALETQYF. The DNA for the CDR3 is TGTGCCAGCAGTTTCAGCGGGGGGGCGTTAGAGACCCAGTACTTC. The full variable domain, completed using reference TRBV28 and TRBJ2-5, is DVKVTQSSRYLVKRTGEKVFLECVQDMDHENMFWYRQDPGLGLRLIYFSYDVKMKEKGDIPEGYSVSREKKERFSLILESASTNQTSMYLCASSFSGGALETQYFGPGTRLLVL.

J is TRBJ1-2 and V is TRBV7-2, with 7 bases fitting TRBD1. The germline V gene has CDR1 SGHTA and CDR2 FQGNSA. V gave up 0 bases and J gave up 4 bases; unmatched junction bases: 5. CDR3 length equals 15 residues. Here the CDR3 reads CASSLALQGTYGYTF. The DNA of the CDR3 is TGTGCCAGCAGCTTAGCCCTACAGGGGACCTATGGCTACACCTTC.

The chain carries TRBV7-8 and TRBJ1-1; D may be TRBD1 (6 bases). This CDR3 is built from 17 residues. With 4 bases removed from V and 0 bases from J, the gap between germline ends came to 18 bases. Germline V gene sequence: CDR1 SGHVS, CDR2 FQNEAQ. The CDR3 DNA reads as TGTGCCAGCAGCTCTCTCACTACAGGGAACATGAACACTGAAGCTTTCTTT. Its protein is CASSSLTTGNMNTEAFF. Variable domain in full (rest from reference TRBV7-8 and TRBJ1-1): GAGVSQSPRYKVAKRGQDVALRCDPISGHVSLFWYQQALGQGPEFLTYFQNEAQLDKSGLPSDRFFAERPEGSVSTLKIQRTQQEDSAVYLCASSSLTTGNMNTEAFFGQGTRLTVV.

V is TRBV11-3 and J is TRBJ2-3; D is possibly TRBD2 (6 bases). Germline assignment: CDR1 SGHNT and CDR2 YENEEA. Trimming removed 0 bases from V and 2 bases from J, with 9 bases in between. This CDR3 comprises 15 residues. The CDR3: CASSLDGLHTDTQYF. The CDR3 bases are TGTGCCAGCAGCTTAGACGGACTACACACAGATACGCAGTATTTT.

The rearrangement uses TRBV7-3 and TRBJ2-1; D remains ambiguous. The V and J ends lost 5 bases and 5 bases respectively, with 10 bases between them. This CDR3 spans 13 amino acids. Germline lookup yields CDR1 SGHTA and CDR2 FQGTGA. The CDR3 loop is CASSPQADNEQFF. The CDR3 nucleotides read TGTGCCAGCAGCCCTCAGGCCGACAATGAGCAGTTCTTC.

J is TRBJ1-4 and V is TRBV2; 7 bases fit TRBD1. The trim removed 6 bases at V and 10 bases at J, leaving 17 bases unmatched. The CDR3 extends over 16 amino acids. The germline CDR1 and CDR2 sequences are SNHLY and FYNNEI. CDR3 region: CASRPGTVARLGKLFF. CDR3 nucleotide sequence: TGTGCCAGCAGGCCCGGGACAGTCGCTCGTCTGGGAAAACTGTTTTTT.

The rearrangement joins TRBV12-5 to TRBJ1-4; D gene unclear. Germline assignment: CDR1 LGHNT and CDR2 FRNRAP. The CDR3 is 13 residues long. Trimming removed 1 base from V and 5 bases from J, with 5 bases in between. The CDR3 sequence: CASGLARNEKLFF. The CDR3 nucleotides read TGTGCTAGTGGTTTGGCCAGAAATGAAAAACTGTTTTTT.

This chain connects TRBV5-1 to TRBJ2-5; 7 bases agree with TRBD1. Germline CDR1 SGHRS, CDR2 YFSETQ. Trimming cost V 0 bases and J 1 base; bases outside gene matches: 3. This CDR3 contains 15 residues. CDR3 nucleotides: TGCGCCAGCAGCTTGGCGTCAGGGGGCCAAGAGACCCAGTACTTC. This sequence encodes CASSLASGGQETQYF.

About this clone: At one boundary the junction diverges from the germline segment, which might be a read error. V gene TRBV9 combines with J gene TRBJ2-2, with TRBD1 matching over 7 bases. CDR3 length: 15 amino acids. The germline V gene encodes CDR1 SGDLS and CDR2 YYNGEE. The CDR3 nucleotides read TGTGTCAGCAGCGTCGAGGCAGGGGGCACCGGGGAGCTGTTTTTT. Amino acid sequence: CVSSVEAGGTGELFF.

The chain recombines TRBV5-1 with TRBJ1-1; D not resolved. CDR3 length: 15 amino acids. CDR1 is SGHRS and CDR2 is YFSETQ in the germline V gene. Trimming removed 0 bases from V and 0 bases from J, with 9 bases in between. CDR3 nucleotide sequence: TGCGCCAGCAGCTTGGCCCTGGCGGTGAACACTGAAGCTTTCTTT. Protein sequence: CASSLALAVNTEAFF.

This clone was found a few times. The rearrangement joins TRBV3-1 (or the pseudogene TRBV3-2) to TRBJ1-2; TRBD1 agrees at 8 bases. The CDR3 is 16 residues long. The V segment lost 1 base and the J segment 4 bases; nucleotides outside the gene matches: 8. The germline V gene has CDR1 LGHDT and CDR2 YNNKEL (reference sequence). CDR3 bases: TGTGCCAGCAGCCAAGTTAGTCAGGGGGCTCGCTATGGCTACACCTTC. It yields the protein CASSQVSQGARYGYTF.

The chain is built from TRBV4-1 and TRBJ1-5; TRBD1 aligns across 8 bases. Unmatched junction bases numbered 9, after V lost 4 bases and J lost 7 bases. The CDR3 has 15 residues. Germline-derived CDR1 and CDR2 are MGHRA and YSYEKL. For the CDR3, the DNA is TGCGCCAGCAGCCCCACCGACAGGGGATGGCAGCCCCAGCATTTT. Protein product: CASSPTDRGWQPQHF.

This chain links TRBV7-8 with TRBJ2-7; TRBD1 matches at 9 bases. The CDR3 runs to 15 residues. Germline V gene lookup returns CDR1 SGHVS and CDR2 FQNEAQ. V was clipped by 2 bases and J by 4 bases; unmatched bases: 6. The CDR3 bases are TGTGCCAGCAGCTTACTCGGGACAGGGTCGTACGAGCAGTACTTC. Translated: CASSLLGTGSYEQYF.

The chain joins TRBV2 to TRBJ1-2, with D unclear. Germline lookup yields CDR1 SNHLY and CDR2 FYNNEI. Between the trimmed V and J ends, which lost 4 bases and 2 bases, there was a span of 8 bases. CDR3 length equals 13 residues. CDR3 bases: TGTGCCAGCAGTGTCAATGGCAACTATGGCTACACCTTC. Protein sequence: CASSVNGNYGYTF.

The V and J genes are TRBV7-9 and TRBJ2-7; 7 bases match TRBD2. The CDR3 runs 13 residues. The germline V gene has CDR1 SEHNR and CDR2 FQNEAQ (reference sequence). After removal of 5 bases from V and 4 bases from J, the junction contained 5 bases not matched to a gene. CDR3 sequence: CASSPGTKYEQYF. The CDR3 bases are TGTGCCAGCAGCCCGGGGACTAAATACGAGCAGTACTTC.

The V gene is TRBV5-1, the J gene TRBJ2-2; D is perhaps TRBD1 (6 bases). This CDR3 contains 15 residues. Per the germline V gene, CDR1 is SGHRS and CDR2 is YFSETQ. The V and J ends lost 0 bases and 2 bases respectively, with 8 bases between them. The CDR3 nucleotides are TGCGCCAGCAGCTTGGGTGGGACAAACACCGGGGAGCTGTTTTTT. Translating gives CASSLGGTNTGELFF.

CDR3 DNA: TGTGCCAGCAGTGTGGACAGGGGCTCCTACAATGAGCAGTTCTTC. This encodes CASSVDRGSYNEQFF. The chain employs TRBV2 and TRBJ2-1, with 9 positions matching TRBD1. J lost 0 bases, V lost 4 bases, and 1 base had no gene match. Germline V CDR1 and CDR2: SNHLY, FYNNEI. CDR3 length equals 15 residues.

The V call is TRBV5-1, the J call TRBJ1-2, with 12 bases matching TRBD1. V shed 0 bases and J 7 bases; nucleotides not matched to a gene: 7. The CDR3 is 16 amino acids. Germline-derived CDR1 and CDR2 are SGHRS and YFSETQ. The CDR3 here is CASSLDPGTGGFGYTF. CDR3 sequence (DNA): TGCGCCAGCAGCTTGGACCCCGGGACAGGGGGCTTTGGCTACACCTTC.

The gene calls are TRBV5-1 and TRBJ2-1; tentatively, D is TRBD2 (6 bases). Per germline, CDR1 SGHRS and CDR2 YFSETQ. Trimming left V 3 bases short and J 8 bases short, with 15 bases between. This CDR3 has 14 amino acids. Here the CDR3 DNA reads TGCGCCAGCAGCTGGAGGGACCAGGTCGATGAGCAGTTCTTC. Its translation is CASSWRDQVDEQFF. Using reference TRBV5-1 and TRBJ2-1 for the parts outside the CDR3, the full variable domain is KAGVTQTPRYLIKTRGQQVTLSCSPISGHRSVSWYQQTPGQGLQFLFEYFSETQRNKGNFPGRFSGRQFSNSRSEMNVSTLELGDSALYLCASSWRDQVDEQFFGPGTRLTVL.

The chain couples TRBV2 to TRBJ1-1; 8 positions agree with TRBD1. Losses at the gene ends were 7 bases for V and 1 base for J; bases not matched to a gene: 8. This CDR3 is 15 amino acids long. CDR1 SNHLY and CDR2 FYNNEI come from the germline V gene. As DNA, the CDR3 is TGTGCCAGCACCAGACAGGGGTGGGGGAACACTGAAGCTTTCTTT. Its translation is CASTRQGWGNTEAFF.

The chain couples TRBV19 to TRBJ2-1; possibly TRBD2 for D (6 bases). The CDR3 length is 15 residues. Trimming stripped 5 bases from V and 3 bases from J, with 14 bases between. The germline CDR1 and CDR2 sequences are LNHDA and SQIVND (reference sequence). CDR3 sequence: CASSLHGSYYNEQFF. The CDR3 coding sequence is TGTGCCAGTAGTCTCCACGGGAGTTACTACAATGAGCAGTTCTTC.

CDR3 DNA sequence: TGTGCTAGTGGTCCCAGGGGTCGGGAGACCCAGTACTTC. It specifies CASGPRGRETQYF. The rearrangement links TRBV12-5 to TRBJ2-5, with TRBD1 as a possible D gene (6 bases). Germline loops: CDR1 LGHNT, CDR2 FRNRAP. The CDR3 length is 13 residues. V lost 5 bases, J lost 5 bases, and 12 bases lay in between.

This clone has only one observation. The genes are TRBV6-5 and TRBJ1-2; 7 nucleotides align to TRBD1. Germline V CDR1 and CDR2: MNHEY, SVGAGI. The CDR3 spans 14 residues. V shed 8 bases and J 3 bases; nucleotides not matched to a gene: 9. CDR3 nucleotide sequence: TGTGCCAGCGGTTTAACAGGGGCCCACTATGGCTACACCTTC. Protein sequence: CASGLTGAHYGYTF.

V usage is TRBV6-5 and J usage is TRBJ2-5, with 7 bases fitting TRBD1. CDR3 length: 15 residues. Germline CDR1 reads MNHEY; CDR2 reads SVGAGI. V lost 0 bases and J lost 5; bases outside the gene matches: 6. This CDR3 reads CASSYSRQGRETQYF. The CDR3 nucleotides are TGTGCCAGCAGTTACTCACGACAGGGTCGTGAGACCCAGTACTTC.

The rearrangement uses TRBV6-5 and TRBJ1-3; D remains unclear. The V and J ends lost 6 bases and 1 base respectively, with 13 bases between them. CDR3 length: 15 residues. Germline values: CDR1 MNHEY, CDR2 SVGAGI. As DNA, the CDR3 is TGTGCCAGCAGGGCAGTCGGGTTGTCTGGAAACACCATATATTTT. Amino acids: CASRAVGLSGNTIYF.

V gene TRBV6-5 combines with J gene TRBJ1-2, with no clear D. The CDR3 covers 14 residues. Trimming took off 8 bases at V and 0 bases at J, with 13 bases between the two ends. The germline V gene encodes CDR1 MNHEY and CDR2 SVGAGI. CDR3 sequence reads: CASPRPDPNYGYTF. The CDR3 nucleotides read TGTGCCAGCCCTCGCCCAGATCCTAACTATGGCTACACCTTC.

The V and J genes are TRBV27 and TRBJ2-5; 9 bases are shared with TRBD2. Germline loops: CDR1 MNHEY, CDR2 SMNVEV (reference sequence). The junction had 10 bases not matched to a gene; V was cut back by 0 bases and J by 2 bases. The CDR3 consists of 18 residues. The DNA for the CDR3 is TGTGCCAGCAGTTTATCGAGGGTAGCGGGGGCCCGACAAGAGACCCAGTACTTC. Its translation is CASSLSRVAGARQETQYF.

This clone was counted between two and nine times. This chain uses TRBV5-5 with TRBJ2-7; D ambiguous. The V gene's germline CDR1 is SGHKS and CDR2 YYEKEE (reference sequence). V gave up 0 bases and J gave up 4 bases, with 14 bases separating them. This CDR3 comprises 15 residues. The CDR3 bases are TGTGCCAGCAGCTTGGCCTCTAACCCCGGTTACGAGCAGTACGTC. The encoded protein is CASSLASNPGYEQYV.

In DNA form, the CDR3 reads TGTGCCAGCAGTGAAACGAGGACAGGGGGCTACGAGCAGTACTTC. Protein: CASSETRTGGYEQYF. This sequence joins TRBV25-1 and TRBJ2-7, with 10 bases aligning to TRBD1. The ends lost 2 bases at V and 3 bases at J; junction bases unmatched: 4. Germline V gene lookup returns CDR1 MGHDK and CDR2 SYGVNS. This CDR3 is 15 amino acids long.

This clone has just one count. The gene calls are TRBV7-2 and TRBJ1-1; TRBD1 is a possible D gene (6 bases). The V end lost 2 bases, the J end lost 7 bases, and 14 bases lay between the germline ends. This CDR3 has 14 residues. Germline V lookup: CDR1 SGHTA, CDR2 FQGNSA. CDR3 sequence: CASSLTPGQLEAFF. For the CDR3, the DNA is TGTGCCAGCAGCTTAACCCCCGGACAGCTTGAAGCTTTCTTT. The full variable domain, its missing parts supplied by reference TRBV7-2 and TRBJ1-1, is GAGVSQSPSNKVTEKGKDVELRCDPISGHTALYWYRQSLGQGLEFLIYFQGNSAPDKSGLPSDRFSAERTGGSVSTLTIQRTQQEDSAVYLCASSLTPGQLEAFFGQGTRLTVV.